This is a list of T cell receptor beta chains from one sample in a study of vaccination and CD4 T cells after COVID-19. Their antigen targets remain unknown. TCRdb independently ran MiXCR on the PCR reads; one entry per CDR3 protein. The sample has more than 20,000 distinct CDR3 sequences, roughly half seen once; the top ten hold about 9.4%. Sequencing was performed on CD4+ T cells from blood, cultured in vitro. These TCRs come from a human donor who had recovered from COVID-19. CDR3s include the opening cysteine and the closing phenylalanine or tryptophan. D genes are given only for firm matches. A row's size may be missing; if present it is once, few, many or a size class.

clone size: .; J gene: TRBJ2-3; CDR3 length: 9; V gene: TRBV29-1; D gene: .; CDR3 protein: CSVGDTQYF; CDR3 DNA: TGCAGCGTAGGAGATACGCAGTATTTT
clone size: few; J gene: TRBJ1-6; CDR3 length: 16; V gene: TRBV7-8; D gene: .; CDR3 protein: CASSFGPSSYNSPLHF; CDR3 DNA: TGTGCCAGCAGCTTTGGCCCTTCCTCCTATAATTCACCCCTCCACTTT
clone size: .; J gene: TRBJ1-1; CDR3 length: 13; V gene: TRBV20-1; D gene: .; CDR3 protein: CSARDRLGTEAFF; CDR3 DNA: TGCAGTGCTAGGGACCGTTTAGGAACTGAAGCTTTCTTT
clone size: .; J gene: TRBJ1-3; CDR3 length: 13; V gene: TRBV2; D gene: .; CDR3 protein: CASSEALEVTIYF; CDR3 DNA: TGTGCCAGCAGTGAAGCGCTAGAAGTGACCATATATTTT
clone size: few; J gene: TRBJ2-5; CDR3 length: 13; V gene: TRBV27; D gene: TRBD2; CDR3 protein: CASSREVRETQYF; CDR3 DNA: TGTGCCAGCAGTCGGGAGGTCCGGGAGACCCAGTACTTC
clone size: once; J gene: TRBJ2-1; CDR3 length: 16; V gene: TRBV7-9; D gene: TRBD2; CDR3 protein: CASSKEGTRGYNEQFF; CDR3 DNA: TGTGCCAGCAGCAAAGAGGGGACTAGAGGCTACAATGAGCAGTTCTTC
clone size: .; J gene: TRBJ1-1; CDR3 length: 15; V gene: TRBV12-3/TRBV12-4; D gene: TRBD1; CDR3 protein: CASSPGQGAISEAFF; CDR3 DNA: TGTGCCAGCAGTCCGGGACAGGGGGCGATCTCTGAAGCTTTCTTT
clone size: few; J gene: TRBJ1-2; CDR3 length: 17; V gene: TRBV28; D gene: .; CDR3 protein: CASSSDRDPESFWGYTF; CDR3 DNA: TGTGCCAGCAGTTCGGACCGGGACCCCGAATCTTTTTGGGGCTACACCTTC
clone size: .; J gene: TRBJ1-5; CDR3 length: 14; V gene: TRBV30; D gene: .; CDR3 protein: CACQGQSGDQPQHF; CDR3 DNA: TGTGCCTGCCAGGGTCAGTCTGGGGATCAGCCCCAGCATTTT
clone size: .; J gene: TRBJ1-2; CDR3 length: 13; V gene: TRBV18; D gene: .; CDR3 protein: CASSPFGAYGYTF; CDR3 DNA: TGTGCCAGCTCACCATTCGGGGCGTATGGCTACACCTTC
clone size: once; J gene: TRBJ1-5; CDR3 length: 13; V gene: TRBV2; D gene: .; CDR3 protein: CASSDSWDQPQHF; CDR3 DNA: TGTGCCAGCAGTGACAGTTGGGATCAGCCCCAGCATTTT
clone size: few; J gene: TRBJ1-5; CDR3 length: 12; V gene: TRBV20-1; D gene: .; CDR3 protein: CSARQGNQPQHF; CDR3 DNA: TGCAGTGCGAGACAGGGCAATCAGCCCCAGCATTTT